These T cell receptor beta chains were read from a single sample in a study of CD8+ T cells in alopecia areata. Libraries were prepared by immunoSEQ multiplex PCR; TCRdb keeps only in-frame clonotypes and omits some of them. The table has about 260,000 clones, 60% seen once; the top ten hold 0.93%. This material consisted of CD4+ T cells sorted from blood, taken at approximately week 51, from a patient treated with tofacitinib. Source of these receptors: a human donor with alopecia areata. The CDR3 runs from the conserved cysteine through the conserved F or W. D genes are given only for firm matches. The size field is filled for only some rows; it gives once, few, many or a size class.

size	J	D	V	DNA	CDR3
.	TRBJ1-2	.	TRBV4-2	TGTGCCAGCAGCCAAAGGGGAACCGAGTTCTATGGCTACACCTTC	CASSQRGTEFYGYTF
.	TRBJ2-5	.	TRBV7-8	TGTGCCAGCAGCCACGGGGCGAGGGTCCAAGGGACCCAGTACTTC	CASSHGARVQGTQYF
.	TRBJ2-2	TRBD1	TRBV7-9	TGTGCCAGCAGCTTAGCGCTGGGACAGGGGAACACCGGGGAGCTGTTTTTT	CASSLALGQGNTGELFF
.	TRBJ2-1	.	TRBV7-9	TGTGCCAGCAGCTTAGTTTCGTTACGAGAGCAGTTCTTC	CASSLVSLREQFF
few	TRBJ2-3	.	TRBV7-9	TGTGCCAGCAGCTTCTCCACAGATACGCAGTATTTT	CASSFSTDTQYF
once	TRBJ2-1	TRBD1	TRBV30	TGTGCCTGGAGTGTATGGGGACAGGGGGCGTACGAGCAGTTCTTC	CAWSVWGQGAYEQFF
.	TRBJ2-5	.	TRBV9	TGTGCCAGCAGCAACAGACACCAAGAGACCCAGTACTTC	CASSNRHQETQYF
.	TRBJ2-3	TRBD2	TRBV7-9	TGTGCCAGCAGCCGCACCGTGCGGGGGAACACAGATACGCAGTATTTT	CASSRTVRGNTDTQYF
.	TRBJ2-2	.	TRBV6-1	TGTGCCAGCAGTGAAGCTTTAGTGGGGGAGCTGTTTTTT	CASSEALVGELFF
.	TRBJ1-2	.	TRBV2	TGTGCCAGCAGTGAAGCGCTTCAGAGCGGGGGCTACACCTTC	CASSEALQSGGYTF
.	TRBJ1-2	.	TRBV30	TGTGCCTGGGGATCCTTCTATGGCTACACCTTC	CAWGSFYGYTF
.	TRBJ2-4	.	TRBV5-6	TGTGCCAGCAGCTTGCCAGGAATAGCCAAAAACATTCAGTACTTC	CASSLPGIAKNIQYF
.	TRBJ2-2	.	TRBV5-6	TGTGCCAGCACCAACTGGGGCAGTTCGGGCGGGGAGCTGTTTTTT	CASTNWGSSGGELFF
.	TRBJ2-7	.	TRBV6-5	TGTGCCAGCAGCCCAGGACAGTCCTACGAGCAGTACTTC	CASSPGQSYEQYF
few	TRBJ2-1	TRBD2	TRBV29-1	TGCAGCGTTAGGGCGGGGGGCTCCTACAATGAGCAGTTCTTC	CSVRAGGSYNEQFF
.	TRBJ2-5	TRBD2	TRBV23-1	TGCGCCAGCATACGGGCGCGGGGGGGCCAAGAGACCCAGTACTTC	CASIRARGGQETQYF
few	TRBJ1-3	.	TRBV18	TGTGCCAGCTCACAAGGCGCCAGCTCTGGAAACACCATATATTTT	CASSQGASSGNTIYF